This TCR beta chain was found in a study of blood T cell repertoires in COVID-19. Study summary: Specimens from acute and convalescent COVID-19 originated in the United States, Italy and Spain.

Per the germline V gene, CDR1 is LGHNA and CDR2 is YSLEER. Trimming pared 3 bases from V and 1 base from J, leaving 15 bases between. This CDR3 contains 17 residues. A Seattle source enrolled patients during active infection and followed them longitudinally. Data came from immunoSEQ multiplex PCR; TCRdb stores just in-frame clones and leaves some out. The sample carries roughly 350,000 clones, around nine tenths recorded once. The chain has TRBV4-3 and TRBJ1-4; D ambiguous. Sequencing was done on a sample of peripheral blood. The receptor's source is a woman between 70 and 85 years old with COVID-19, enrolled during active disease. The CDR3 sequence: CASSHPGRAETNEKLFF. CDR3 DNA: TGCGCCAGCAGCCATCCCGGGAGGGCCGAAACTAATGAAAAACTGTTTTTT.